This TCR beta chain was sequenced for a study of shared clonotypes between healthy human individuals. Overall study context: Three plates each covered CD4 naive and memory; CD8 naive two, CD8 memory one.

This clone occurred once. This CDR3 is built from 16 residues. Trimming cost V 1 base and J 6 bases; bases outside gene matches: 12. Germline V CDR1 and CDR2: MGHRA, YSYEKL. TCRdb's copy holds only in-frame clones and misses some; the assay was immunoSEQ multiplex PCR. The sample carries a few million clones, more than 90% recorded once. The chain has TRBV4-1 and TRBJ2-7, with 7 bases identical to TRBD2. The origin of this receptor is a young man in good health. The sample consisted of naive CD4+ T cells sorted from blood. The subset was: CD45RA+ positively selected. The DNA of the CDR3 is TGCGCCAGCAGCCAAGGGGTATTCTCCCCGGGGGGCGAGCAGTACTTC. Its protein is CASSQGVFSPGGEQYF.